Sequencing of this T cell receptor (beta chain) was carried out in a study of technical replicates of blood from a few donors. Clones were sequenced by immunoSEQ multiplex PCR, and TCRdb holds only the in-frame ones, with some missing. This sample has roughly 79,000 clones, with roughly 95% found just once. The V end lost 1 base, the J end lost 7 bases, and 5 bases lay between the germline ends. The CDR3 contains 11 residues. Per germline, CDR1 GTSNPN and CDR2 SVGIG (reference sequence). The TCR originated in a human donor in good health. The V and J genes are TRBV30 and TRBJ2-1; D unresolved. Sequencing was carried out using T cells isolated from PBMCs. The CDR3, as DNA: TGTGCCTGGAGTGAGCCTAATGAGCAGTTCTTC. Amino acids: CAWSEPNEQFF.